This TCR beta chain came from a study of blood T cell repertoires in COVID-19. In the original analysis: Researchers report that nucleated cell counts were estimated from reference gene primer amplification. Profiled with immunoSEQ multiplex PCR; TCRdb holds only in-frame clones, not every one. The DNA was the basis for D and trimming; V, J and clone size are from that table. Here the sample spans about 390,000 clones, about 83% being singletons. The germline V gene encodes CDR1 LNHDA and CDR2 SQIVND (reference sequence). CDR3 length equals 18 residues. V was clipped by 6 bases and J by 0 bases; unmatched bases: 15.

The sample comprised PBMCs or T cells enriched from blood (not recorded which). The J gene is TRBJ2-3, the V gene TRBV19; TRBD2 matches at 7 bases. The sequence came from a woman between 50 and 59 years old who had recovered from COVID-19. CDR3 loop: CASRFAGVSKPSTDTQYF. CDR3 sequence (DNA): TGTGCCAGTAGATTCGCGGGGGTTTCCAAGCCTAGCACAGATACGCAGTATTTT.